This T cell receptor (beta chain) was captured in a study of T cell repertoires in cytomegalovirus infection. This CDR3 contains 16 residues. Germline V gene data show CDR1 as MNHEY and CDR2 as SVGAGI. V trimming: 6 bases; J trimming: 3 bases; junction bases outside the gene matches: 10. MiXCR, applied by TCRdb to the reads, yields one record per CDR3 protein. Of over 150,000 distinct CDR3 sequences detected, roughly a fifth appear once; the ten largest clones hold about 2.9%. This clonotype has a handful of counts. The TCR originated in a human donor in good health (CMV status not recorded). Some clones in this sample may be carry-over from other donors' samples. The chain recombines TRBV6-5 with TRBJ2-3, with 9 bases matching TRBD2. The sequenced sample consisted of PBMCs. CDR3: CASRKAGGRGTDTQYF. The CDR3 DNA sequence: TGTGCCAGCAGAAAGGCTGGCGGGAGGGGGACAGATACGCAGTATTTT.